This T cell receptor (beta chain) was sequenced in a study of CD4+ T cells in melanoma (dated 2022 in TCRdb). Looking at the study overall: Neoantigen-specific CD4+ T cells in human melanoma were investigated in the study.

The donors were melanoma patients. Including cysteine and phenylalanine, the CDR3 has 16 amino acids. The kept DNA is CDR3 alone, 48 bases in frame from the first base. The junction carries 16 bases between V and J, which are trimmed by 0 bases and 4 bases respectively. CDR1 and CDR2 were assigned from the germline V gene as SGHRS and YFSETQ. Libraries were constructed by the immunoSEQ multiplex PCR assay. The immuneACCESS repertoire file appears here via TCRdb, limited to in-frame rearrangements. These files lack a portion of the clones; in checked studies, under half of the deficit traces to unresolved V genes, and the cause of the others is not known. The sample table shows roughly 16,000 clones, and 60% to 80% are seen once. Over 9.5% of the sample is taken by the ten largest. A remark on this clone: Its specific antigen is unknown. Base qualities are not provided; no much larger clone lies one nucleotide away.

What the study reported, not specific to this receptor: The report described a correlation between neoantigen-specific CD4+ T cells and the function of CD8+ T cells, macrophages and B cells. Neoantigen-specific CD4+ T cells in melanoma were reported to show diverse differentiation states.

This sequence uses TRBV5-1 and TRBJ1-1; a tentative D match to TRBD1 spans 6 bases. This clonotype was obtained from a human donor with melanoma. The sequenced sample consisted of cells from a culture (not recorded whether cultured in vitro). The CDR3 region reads CASSLGALGGVTEAFF. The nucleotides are TGCGCCAGCAGCTTGGGGGCGCTAGGGGGGGTCACTGAAGCTTTCTTT.